This passage covers 30 T cell receptor beta chains from one sample sequenced in a study of neurological immune-mediated disorders. This sample's time point: longitudinal time-point 2. TCRdb used MiXCR to reprocess the 5' RACE reads, holding one entry per CDR3 protein. Among some 80,000 distinct CDR3 sequences listed, over 4.5% were seen once. Sequenced material: PBMCs. The receptors were sampled from a woman in her fifties or sixties with multiple sclerosis.

This clonotype has a count of ten or more. V is TRBV11-2 and J is TRBJ1-1; unclear D gene. The CDR3 runs to 14 residues. V lost 1 base and J 4 bases, leaving 10 bases between the germline ends. Per the germline V gene, CDR1 is SGHAT and CDR2 is FQNNGV. Here the CDR3 reads CASSLVGVGTEAFF. CDR3 coding DNA: TGTGCCAGCAGCTTAGTTGGGGTGGGCACTGAAGCTTTCTTT.

Details on this clonotype: The junction does not match germline at one end; this may be a read error. V gene TRBV15 combines with J gene TRBJ1-5; TRBD1 aligns across 7 bases. CDR3 length equals 16 residues. Germline CDR1 is LNHNV and CDR2 is YYDKDF (reference sequence). CDR3 DNA sequence: TGTGTCACCAGCAGAGATCTCGCCCAGGGGGATCAGCCCCAGCATTTT. Residues: CVTSRDLAQGDQPQHF.

This clonotype has a count of ten or more. J is TRBJ2-1 and V is TRBV5-1; 10 nucleotides align to TRBD2. V was pared by 2 bases and J by 5 bases, with 13 bases of the junction left unmatched. From germline, CDR1 is SGHRS and CDR2 YFSETQ. This CDR3 spans 18 amino acids. CDR3 bases: TGCGCCAGCAGCTTCCCCTCTAGCGGGGGCCTAGGGGACAATGAGCAGTTCTTC. It codes for CASSFPSSGGLGDNEQFF.

This clonotype was observed at least ten times. Its ends do not fully match the called genes, so a read error is possible. The rearrangement uses TRBV2 and TRBJ1-5, with D unclear. The V gene's germline CDR1 is SNHLY and CDR2 FYNNEI. The CDR3 length is 15 residues. As DNA, the CDR3 is TGTGCCAGCACTGAAAGTCGGGCCCTCAATCAGCCCCAGCATTTT. Its translation is CASTESRALNQPQHF.

At least ten counts were recorded for this clonotype. The chain has TRBV6-2 or TRBV6-3 and TRBJ2-7; 11 bases are a match to TRBD2. The CDR3 loop spans 16 amino acids. V dropped 6 bases and J dropped 2; count of bases not matched to a gene: 9. The V gene's germline CDR1 is MNHEY and CDR2 SVGEGT. For the CDR3, the DNA is TGTGCCAGCAGACCACCCGGGACTAGCGGAGCCTACGAGCAGTACTTC. This translates into CASRPPGTSGAYEQYF.

This clonotype was recorded many times. The chain carries TRBV20-1 and TRBJ2-1; D call uncertain. This CDR3 is built from 14 residues. Trimming pared 3 bases from V and 4 bases from J, leaving 13 bases between. Looked up from germline, CDR1 is DFQATT and CDR2 is SNEGSKA (reference sequence). The CDR3 nucleotides are TGCAGTGCTAGTTGGTTCAGAAGTTACAATGAGCAGTTCTTC. Its protein is CSASWFRSYNEQFF.

Many counts were recorded for this clonotype. This chain uses TRBV20-1 with TRBJ1-1; 9 nucleotides match TRBD1. This CDR3 is built from 15 residues. CDR1 is DFQATT and CDR2 is SNEGSKA in the germline V gene (reference sequence). J was trimmed by 1 base and V by 5 bases; bases with no gene match: 8. The CDR3 sequence: CSAGGQGSWNTEAFF. CDR3 sequence (DNA): TGCAGTGCTGGGGGACAGGGAAGTTGGAACACTGAAGCTTTCTTT.

This clonotype came up many times. The rearrangement uses TRBV7-6 and TRBJ2-7, with D hard to call. This CDR3 has 14 residues. The germline V gene encodes CDR1 SGHVS and CDR2 FNYEAQ. Trimming removed 2 bases at V and 4 bases at J, with 12 bases between. The CDR3 here is CASSLSFMQYEQYF. The DNA of the CDR3 is TGTGCCAGCAGCTTAAGTTTTATGCAGTACGAGCAGTACTTC.

This clonotype came up many times. The chain has TRBV5-1 and TRBJ2-1; weak D call: TRBD2 (7 bases). V lost 0 bases and J lost 5, with 15 bases in between. Looked up from germline, CDR1 is SGHRS and CDR2 is YFSETQ. The length of the CDR3 is 16 residues. CDR3 protein: CASSLDVGGRNNEQFF. The CDR3, as DNA: TGCGCCAGCAGCTTGGATGTCGGGGGGCGAAACAATGAGCAGTTCTTC.

This clonotype was observed many times. The gene calls are TRBV20-1 and TRBJ2-1; D is uncertain. The germline gives CDR1 DFQATT, CDR2 SNEGSKA (reference sequence). The CDR3 contains 13 residues. V lost 1 base, J lost 8 bases, and 12 bases lay in between. In DNA, the CDR3 is TGCAGTGCTAGAGTCCCGGGCCGGGATGAGCAGTTCTTC. Protein: CSARVPGRDEQFF.

This clonotype showed up many times. The chain has TRBV5-5 and TRBJ2-5, with a tentative D call TRBD1 (6 bases). With 0 bases removed from V and 5 bases from J, the gap between germline ends came to 20 bases. Germline assignment: CDR1 SGHKS and CDR2 YYEKEE (reference sequence). The CDR3 loop spans 17 amino acids. The CDR3 DNA sequence: TGTGCCAGCAGCTTGGCGTTATTGGGACAACCGGGCGAGACCCAGTACTTC. Protein: CASSLALLGQPGETQYF.

This clonotype was observed many times. CDR3 bases: TGCAGTGCTAGAGAACCAGGCATGAACACTGAAGCTTTCTTT. Translating it yields CSAREPGMNTEAFF. The chain uses TRBV20-1 and TRBJ1-1; D not certain. The CDR3 has 14 residues. Trimming shortened V by 0 bases and J by 0 bases, and 8 bases separated the two germline ends. The germline V gene encodes CDR1 DFQATT and CDR2 SNEGSKA (reference sequence).

This clonotype was seen many times. V usage is TRBV2 and J usage is TRBJ2-7; D gene ambiguous. This CDR3 is built from 11 residues. Per the germline V gene, CDR1 is SNHLY and CDR2 is FYNNEI. V lost 6 bases and J lost 3, with 6 bases in between. CDR3 protein: CASSFIYEQYF. The CDR3 coding sequence is TGTGCCAGCAGCTTCATCTACGAGCAGTACTTC.

This clonotype was seen at least ten times. The gene calls are TRBV11-2 and TRBJ1-4; D is uncertain. The CDR3 spans 15 residues. The V gene's germline CDR1 is SGHAT and CDR2 FQNNGV. Trimming took 4 bases from V and 0 from J, leaving 9 bases between them. Here the CDR3 DNA reads TGTGCCAGCAGCTCGGACGGAGCAACTAATGAAAAACTGTTTTTT. Translating gives CASSSDGATNEKLFF.

This clonotype was picked up many times. The DNA of the CDR3 is TGTGCCAGCTATACCCAACGAGGTGTCTATGGCTACACCTTC. Protein: CASYTQRGVYGYTF. The chain has TRBV28 and TRBJ1-2; D uncertain. Germline values: CDR1 MDHEN, CDR2 SYDVKM. Trimming removed 8 bases at V and 4 bases at J, with 17 bases between. CDR3 length equals 14 residues.

The sample holds many counts of this clonotype. CDR3 nucleotide sequence: TGTGCCAGCAGCCTAGACAGGCCCCGGTCCTACAATGAGCAGTTCTTC. Amino acids: CASSLDRPRSYNEQFF. The chain links TRBV5-4 to TRBJ2-1; possible D gene TRBD1, 6 bases. The CDR3 has 16 residues. Germline V gives CDR1 SGHNT, CDR2 YYREEE (reference sequence). Trimming cost V 4 bases and J 1 base, with 15 bases left between them.

This clonotype has at least ten counts. The rearrangement uses TRBV9 and TRBJ2-4, with 8 bases fitting TRBD2. Germline loops: CDR1 SGDLS, CDR2 YYNGEE. The CDR3 extends over 16 amino acids. The trim removed 4 bases at V and 1 base at J, leaving 7 bases unmatched. The CDR3 sequence is CASSPRRGGAKNIQYF. For the CDR3, the DNA is TGTGCCAGCAGCCCCCGCCGGGGGGGGGCCAAAAACATTCAGTACTTC.

This clonotype was observed a handful of times. The chain joins TRBV19 to TRBJ1-5; D not resolved. Trimming cost V 5 bases and J 4 bases, with 15 bases left between them. There are 15 residues in the CDR3. Germline-derived CDR1 and CDR2 are LNHDA and SQIVND (reference sequence). The CDR3 region is CASSSGRGVNQPQHF. The CDR3 region has the DNA TGTGCCAGTAGTTCCGGGAGAGGCGTGAATCAGCCCCAGCATTTT.

This clonotype turned up a few times. The chain is built from TRBV7-6 and TRBJ2-2; no clear D gene. Germline CDR1 SGHVS, CDR2 FNYEAQ. The V end was cut by 5 bases, the J end by 8 bases, with 12 bases between. The CDR3 spans 13 residues. The CDR3 is CASSLKSDGELFF. Written as DNA, the CDR3 is TGTGCCAGCAGCCTAAAATCTGATGGGGAGCTGTTTTTT.

In this sample, this clonotype turned up many times. In DNA form, the CDR3 reads TGCAGTGCTCCAGGACTAGCGGGGCCGTTACGCTCCTACGAGCAGTACTTC. The encoded protein is CSAPGLAGPLRSYEQYF. The chain couples TRBV20-1 to TRBJ2-7; TRBD2 matches 12 bases. The germline V gene has CDR1 DFQATT and CDR2 SNEGSKA (reference sequence). J gave up 0 bases and V 5 bases, and 11 bases lay outside the gene matches. The CDR3 has 17 residues.

This clonotype was recorded many times. The gene calls are TRBV11-3 and TRBJ2-3; 12 bases agree with TRBD1. J gave up 3 bases and V 9 bases, and 7 bases lay outside the gene matches. CDR1 SGHNT and CDR2 YENEEA come from the germline V gene. This CDR3 comprises 15 residues. CDR3 region: CASQLGQGATDTQYF. In DNA, the CDR3 is TGTGCCAGTCAACTGGGACAGGGGGCTACAGATACGCAGTATTTT.

This chain uses TRBV5-1 with TRBJ1-1; TRBD1 might be the D (5 bases). The ends were cut back, 3 bases at V and 0 bases at J, with 18 bases in the middle. Germline loops: CDR1 SGHRS, CDR2 YFSETQ. The CDR3 has 17 residues. The chain's CDR3 is CASSWASGSPMNTEAFF. In DNA form, the CDR3 reads TGCGCCAGCAGCTGGGCCTCAGGGTCCCCCATGAACACTGAAGCTTTCTTT.

There are many counts of this clonotype. V and J are TRBV5-1 and TRBJ2-5; possibly TRBD2 for D (6 bases). CDR1 is SGHRS and CDR2 is YFSETQ in the germline V gene. The CDR3 spans 14 residues. Trimming took 2 bases from V and 5 from J, leaving 13 bases between them. The CDR3 nucleotides read TGCGCCAGCAGCTTCGGGGGACCTGGGGAGACCCAGTACTTC. Its protein is CASSFGGPGETQYF. Full variable domain (missing parts from reference TRBV5-1 and TRBJ2-5): KAGVTQTPRYLIKTRGQQVTLSCSPISGHRSVSWYQQTPGQGLQFLFEYFSETQRNKGNFPGRFSGRQFSNSRSEMNVSTLELGDSALYLCASSFGGPGETQYFGPGTRLLVL.

This clonotype was seen many times. The V gene is TRBV4-2, the J gene TRBJ2-5, with TRBD2 matching 11 bases. The CDR3 loop spans 16 amino acids. Per the germline V gene, CDR1 is LGHNA and CDR2 is YNFKEQ. V dropped 0 bases and J dropped 5; count of bases not matched to a gene: 5. DNA of the CDR3: TGTGCCAGCAGCCAAGATCTAGCGGGGGGTGGTGAGACCCAGTACTTC. Translated, it gives CASSQDLAGGGETQYF.

This clonotype was seen ten or more times. This chain uses TRBV5-1 with TRBJ1-2, with D possibly being TRBD1 (6 bases). The CDR3 consists of 12 residues. Trimming took 4 bases from V and 5 from J, leaving 9 bases between them. Germline CDR1 reads SGHRS; CDR2 reads YFSETQ. In DNA, the CDR3 is TGCGCCAGCAGCAAGGACAGTTATGGCTACACCTTC. Translation gives CASSKDSYGYTF.

This clonotype appeared many times. The rearrangement links TRBV24-1 to TRBJ1-2; D unresolved. The CDR3 covers 12 residues. The germline V gene has CDR1 KGHDR and CDR2 SFDVKD. V was clipped by 4 bases and J by 4 bases, with 6 bases between them. This chain's CDR3 is CATSEPVYGYTF. As DNA, the CDR3 is TGTGCCACCAGTGAGCCAGTCTATGGCTACACCTTC.

At least ten counts were recorded for this clonotype. The rearrangement uses TRBV20-1 and TRBJ2-4; the D gene is possibly TRBD2 (6 bases). The CDR3 extends over 15 amino acids. From germline, CDR1 is DFQATT and CDR2 SNEGSKA (reference sequence). V lost 8 bases and J lost 2, with 19 bases in between. This chain's CDR3 is CSPKKWGDSKNIQYF. DNA of the CDR3: TGCAGTCCAAAGAAATGGGGGGATTCCAAAAACATTCAGTACTTC.

This clonotype was observed at least ten times. The chain employs TRBV20-1 and TRBJ1-2; maybe TRBD1 (6 bases). The germline CDR1 and CDR2 sequences are DFQATT and SNEGSKA (reference sequence). This CDR3 is 15 amino acids long. Trimming removed 7 bases at V and 0 bases at J, with 18 bases between. This chain's CDR3 is CSGGAGAGANYGYTF. In nucleotides, the CDR3 is TGCAGTGGGGGGGCAGGGGCCGGAGCTAACTATGGCTACACCTTC.

This clonotype was counted at least ten times. V and J are TRBV29-1 and TRBJ2-7, with 8 bases identical to TRBD1. Per the germline V gene, CDR1 is SQVTM and CDR2 is ANQGSEA. This CDR3 comprises 12 residues. With V trimmed by 6 bases and J by 3 bases, 4 bases remained unmatched. The DNA for the CDR3 is TGCAGCGTCCAAGGACAGGGCTACGAGCAGTACTTC. Translated: CSVQGQGYEQYF.

This clonotype has a count of ten or more. This chain joins TRBV27 and TRBJ2-7; TRBD1 matches 7 bases. With V trimmed by 7 bases and J by 1 base, 10 bases remained unmatched. Germline V gene lookup returns CDR1 MNHEY and CDR2 SMNVEV (reference sequence). The CDR3 is made up of 15 amino acids. Written as DNA, the CDR3 is TGTGCCAGCACCCGCCGACCGGGACAGTCCTACGAGCAGTACTTC. It yields the protein CASTRRPGQSYEQYF.